This T cell receptor (beta chain) was recovered during a study of response to subunit inactivated influenza vaccine. General study results and limits: Authors suggested that a seasonal influenza vaccination recruits few new T cells each time.

This clonotype occurred many times. Antigen: not known. One entry per CDR3 protein results from TCRdb running MiXCR on the RT-PCR reads. This sample has about 540,000 distinct CDR3 sequences; approximately 24% occur once, and the top ten carry approximately 3%. The CDR3 is 16 amino acids. V was pared by 0 bases and J by 4 bases, with 6 bases of the junction left unmatched. The V gene's germline CDR1 is SGDLS and CDR2 YYNGEE. These data were likewise used in another study, on T cells expressing NK-cell markers. As that study records: The authors made TCR beta cDNA libraries by 5'RACE template switching. This switching added a universal primer site and UMIs. CD3+CD56+NKG2C+, CD3+CD56+NKG2C- and CD3+CD56-NKG2C+ T cells, once sorted, supplied the TCR beta repertoires. Dominant NKG2C+ clonotypes were found to form roughly 1.0-7.0% of CD8+ T cells in six donors.

This rearrangement joins TRBV9 to TRBJ2-1; the match to TRBD2 covers 8 bases. The receptor's source is a man between 50 and 59 years old who received an inactivated influenza vaccine. The sample in question was CD4+ T cells sorted from PBMCs, obtained 11 to 12 days after vaccination. The CDR3 DNA reads TGTGCCAGCAGCGTAGCTGCGGCTAGCGGGTACAATGAGCAGTTCTTC. Translated: CASSVAAASGYNEQFF. The full variable domain, with the rest looked up from reference TRBV9 and TRBJ2-1, is DSGVTQTPKHLITATGQRVTLRCSPRSGDLSVYWYQQSLDQGLQFLIQYYNGEERAKGNILERFSAQQFPDLHSELNLSSLELGDSALYFCASSVAAASGYNEQFFGPGTRLTVL.